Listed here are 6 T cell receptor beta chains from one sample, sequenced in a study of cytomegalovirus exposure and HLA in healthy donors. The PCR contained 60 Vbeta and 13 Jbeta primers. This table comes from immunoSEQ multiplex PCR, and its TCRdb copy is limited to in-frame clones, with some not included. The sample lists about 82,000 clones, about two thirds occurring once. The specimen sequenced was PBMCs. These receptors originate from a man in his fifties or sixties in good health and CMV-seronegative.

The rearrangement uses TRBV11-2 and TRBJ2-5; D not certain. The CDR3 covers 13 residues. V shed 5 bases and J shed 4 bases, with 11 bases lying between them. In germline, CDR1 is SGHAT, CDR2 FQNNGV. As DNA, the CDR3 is TGTGCCAGCAGCCCCCCCGTGCGAGAGACCCAGTACTTC. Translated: CASSPPVRETQYF.

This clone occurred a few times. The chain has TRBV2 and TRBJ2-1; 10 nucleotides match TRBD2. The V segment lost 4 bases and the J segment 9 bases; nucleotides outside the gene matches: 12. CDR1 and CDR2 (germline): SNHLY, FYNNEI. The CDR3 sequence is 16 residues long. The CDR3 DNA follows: TGTGCCAGCAGTGGAGGGAGTAGCGGGGGGCGGGGTGAGCAGTTCTTC. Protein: CASSGGSSGGRGEQFF.

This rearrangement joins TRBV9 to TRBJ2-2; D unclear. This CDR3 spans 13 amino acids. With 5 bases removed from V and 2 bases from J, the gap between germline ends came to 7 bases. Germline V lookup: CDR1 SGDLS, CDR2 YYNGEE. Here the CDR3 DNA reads TGTGCCAGCAGAGAGGAAAACACCGGGGAGCTGTTTTTT. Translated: CASREENTGELFF. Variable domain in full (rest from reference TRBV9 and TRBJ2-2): DSGVTQTPKHLITATGQRVTLRCSPRSGDLSVYWYQQSLDQGLQFLIQYYNGEERAKGNILERFSAQQFPDLHSELNLSSLELGDSALYFCASREENTGELFFGEGSRLTVL.

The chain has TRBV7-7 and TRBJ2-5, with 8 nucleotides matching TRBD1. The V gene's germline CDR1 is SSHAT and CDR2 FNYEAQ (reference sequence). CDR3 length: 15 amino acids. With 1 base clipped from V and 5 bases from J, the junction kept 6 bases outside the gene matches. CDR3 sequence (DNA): TGTGCCAGCAGCTTAGAGACAGGGGACGGGGAGACCCAGTACTTC. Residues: CASSLETGDGETQYF.

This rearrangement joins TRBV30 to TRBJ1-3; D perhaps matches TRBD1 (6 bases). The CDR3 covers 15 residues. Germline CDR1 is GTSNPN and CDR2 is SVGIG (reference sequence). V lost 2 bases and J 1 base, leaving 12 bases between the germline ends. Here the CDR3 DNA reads TGTGCCTGGAGTAGGGGCCAGGGGTCTGGAAACACCATATATTTT. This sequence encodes CAWSRGQGSGNTIYF. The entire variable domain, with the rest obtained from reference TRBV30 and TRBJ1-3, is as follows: SQTIHQWPATLVQPVGSPLSLECTVEGTSNPNLYWYRQAAGRGLQLLFYSVGIGQISSEVPQNLSASRPQDRQFILSSKKLLLSDSGFYLCAWSRGQGSGNTIYFGEGSWLTVV.

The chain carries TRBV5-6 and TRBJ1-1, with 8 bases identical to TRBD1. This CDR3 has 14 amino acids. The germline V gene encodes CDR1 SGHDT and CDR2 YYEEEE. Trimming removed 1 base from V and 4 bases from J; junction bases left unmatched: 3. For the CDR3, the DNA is TGTGCCAGCAGCTTGACAGGGGGTCTCACTGAAGCTTTCTTT. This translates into CASSLTGGLTEAFF.